Below, 8 T cell receptor beta chains from the same sample are listed, as sequenced in a study of blood T cell repertoires in COVID-19. Produced via immunoSEQ multiplex PCR; TCRdb's table is partial and in-frame only. The profile covers about 150,000 clones, with more than 75% appearing a single time and around 1.9% taken by the ten largest. The source material was peripheral blood. All receptors derive from a man aged 45-65 years who had recovered from COVID-19.

The chain recombines TRBV5-1 with TRBJ2-6; 8 bases line up with TRBD1. The CDR3 extends over 17 amino acids. V trimming: 0 bases; J trimming: 3 bases; junction bases outside the gene matches: 5. CDR1 and CDR2 from the germline V gene are SGHRS and YFSETQ. The CDR3: CASSLAGQGGGANVLTF. The CDR3 DNA reads as TGCGCCAGCAGCTTGGCCGGACAGGGAGGTGGGGCCAACGTCCTGACTTTC.

The V call is TRBV7-3, the J call TRBJ2-5, with D possibly being TRBD1 (6 bases). The V gene lost 5 bases and the J gene lost 0 bases, with 10 bases spanning the gap. The germline CDR1 and CDR2 sequences are SGHTA and FQGTGA. The CDR3 contains 14 residues. CDR3 protein: CASSLRQDQETQYF. DNA for the CDR3: TGTGCCAGCAGCCTACGACAGGACCAAGAGACCCAGTACTTC. Full variable domain (remainder filled in from reference TRBV7-3 and TRBJ2-5): GAGVSQTPSNKVTEKGKYVELRCDPISGHTALYWYRQSLGQGPEFLIYFQGTGAADDSGLPNDRFFAVRPEGSVSTLKIQRTERGDSAVYLCASSLRQDQETQYFGPGTRLLVL.

The chain links TRBV15 to TRBJ1-1; possibly TRBD1 for D (6 bases). CDR1 and CDR2 (germline): LNHNV, YYDKDF (reference sequence). Trimming pared 5 bases from V and 1 base from J, leaving 11 bases between. This CDR3 has 14 amino acids. The CDR3 bases are TGTGCCACCAGCCCCCGGGGGGCGAACACTGAAGCTTTCTTT. It specifies CATSPRGANTEAFF.

The chain carries TRBV2 and TRBJ2-5, with TRBD2 matching over 7 bases. The germline V gene encodes CDR1 SNHLY and CDR2 FYNNEI. The CDR3 sequence is 14 residues long. V shed 4 bases and J 1 base; nucleotides not matched to a gene: 3. This CDR3 reads CASSVGGGQETQYF. CDR3 nucleotides: TGTGCCAGCAGTGTCGGCGGGGGCCAAGAGACCCAGTACTTC.

The chain carries TRBV28 and TRBJ1-5, with TRBD1 matching over 9 bases. The CDR3 runs 14 residues. In germline, CDR1 is MDHEN, CDR2 SYDVKM. The V gene end was trimmed by 2 bases and the J gene end by 6 bases; junction bases not matched to a gene: 2. In DNA, the CDR3 is TGTGCCAGCAGTTTAATGACAGGGGGTCAGCCCCAGCATTTT. Translation: CASSLMTGGQPQHF.

The rearrangement joins TRBV10-3 to TRBJ1-5, with TRBD1 matching 8 bases. Germline lookup yields CDR1 ENHRY and CDR2 SYGVKD. The CDR3 totals 16 residues. Unmatched junction bases numbered 10, after V lost 6 bases and J lost 3 bases. The CDR3 protein is CAIRGEQGVANQPQHF. CDR3 DNA: TGTGCCATCAGGGGGGAACAGGGGGTTGCCAATCAGCCCCAGCATTTT.

V and J are TRBV27 and TRBJ2-5; TRBD1 aligns across 8 bases. The CDR3 totals 16 residues. The germline V gene has CDR1 MNHEY and CDR2 SMNVEV (reference sequence). With V trimmed by 5 bases and J by 4 bases, 12 bases remained unmatched. The CDR3 DNA reads TGTGCCAGCAGTGTTTCTTCAGGGGGCGTAGGAGAGACCCAGTACTTC. It specifies CASSVSSGGVGETQYF.

J is TRBJ2-7 and V is TRBV4-1; 7 nucleotides match TRBD2. The CDR3 has 14 residues. The trim removed 1 base at V and 4 bases at J, leaving 4 bases unmatched. Germline V CDR1 and CDR2: MGHRA, YSYEKL. CDR3 loop: CASSQGEGRYEQYF. The CDR3 DNA reads TGCGCCAGCAGCCAAGGGGAGGGGAGGTACGAGCAGTACTTC.